Below, 2 T cell receptor beta chains from the same sample are listed, as sequenced in a study of Ad26.COV2.S vaccination and SARS-CoV-2 variants. Treatment reported: roughly 18 received Ad26.COV2.S at low or high dose, single or two shots; roughly five received placebo; per-sample allocation not given. Each sample was drawn 63 days after the first injection (of vaccine or placebo). Measured with immunoSEQ multiplex PCR; TCRdb has only the in-frame clones, and not every one. The data contain fewer than 800,000 clones, around 90% of them singletons. This specimen consisted of peripheral blood, obtained in a trial of Ad26.COV2.S vaccine versus placebo. The receptors were gathered from a person between 18 and 59 years old who received the Ad26.COV2.S COVID-19 vaccine or a placebo.

This sequence joins TRBV7-9 and TRBJ2-1, with 13 bases identical to TRBD2. This CDR3 has 17 amino acids. CDR1 and CDR2 from the germline V gene are SEHNR and FQNEAQ (reference sequence). Germline trimming cut 5 bases from V and 6 bases from J; bases unmatched to any gene: 10. CDR3 protein: CASSNGLAGVRFNEQFF. Here the CDR3 DNA reads TGTGCCAGCAGCAATGGACTAGCGGGAGTTCGTTTCAATGAGCAGTTCTTC.

The rearrangement uses TRBV6-1 and TRBJ2-1; TRBD1 aligns across 9 bases. The junction had 6 bases not matched to a gene; V was cut back by 3 bases and J by 15 bases. Germline CDR1 MNHNS, CDR2 SASEGT. This CDR3 has 12 residues. The CDR3 reads CASSEGTGRSFF. The CDR3, as DNA: TGTGCCAGCAGTGAGGGGACAGGGAGGTCGTTCTTC.